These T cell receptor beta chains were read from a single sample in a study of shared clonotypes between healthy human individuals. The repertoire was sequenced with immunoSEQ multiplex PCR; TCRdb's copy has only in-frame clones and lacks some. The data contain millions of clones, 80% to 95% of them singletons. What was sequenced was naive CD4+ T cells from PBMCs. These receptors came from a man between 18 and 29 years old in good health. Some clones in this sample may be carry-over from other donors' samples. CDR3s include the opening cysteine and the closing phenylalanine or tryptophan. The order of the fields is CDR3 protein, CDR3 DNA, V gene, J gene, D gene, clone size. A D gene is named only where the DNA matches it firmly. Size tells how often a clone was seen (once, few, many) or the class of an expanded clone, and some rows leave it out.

CDR3aa: CASSRTDGSYEQYF
CDR3nt: TGTGCCAGCAGCCGAACGGACGGTTCCTACGAGCAGTACTTC
v_gene: TRBV11-2
j_gene: TRBJ2-7
d_gene: NA
abundance: NA

CDR3aa: CASSRPDRGTYEQYF
CDR3nt: TGTGCCAGCAGCCGCCCGGACAGGGGAACCTACGAGCAGTACTTC
v_gene: TRBV7-2
j_gene: TRBJ2-7
d_gene: TRBD1
abundance: NA

CDR3aa: CASSYTRSTEAFF
CDR3nt: TGTGCCAGCAGTTACACACGGAGTACTGAAGCTTTCTTT
v_gene: TRBV6-5
j_gene: TRBJ1-1
d_gene: NA
abundance: NA

CDR3aa: CASSLGLAGTGELFF
CDR3nt: TGTGCCAGCAGCTTAGGACTAGCGGGCACCGGGGAGCTGTTTTTT
v_gene: TRBV7-2
j_gene: TRBJ2-2
d_gene: TRBD2
abundance: NA

CDR3aa: CASSLGASVIYEQYF
CDR3nt: TGTGCCAGCAGCTTAGGGGCCTCGGTCATCTACGAGCAGTACTTC
v_gene: TRBV7-2
j_gene: TRBJ2-7
d_gene: NA
abundance: NA

CDR3aa: CSARRETEAFF
CDR3nt: TGCAGTGCTAGAAGGGAGACTGAAGCTTTCTTT
v_gene: TRBV20-1
j_gene: TRBJ1-1
d_gene: NA
abundance: NA

CDR3aa: CASSRTGGETQYF
CDR3nt: TGTGCCAGCTCACGTACAGGGGGGGAGACCCAGTACTTC
v_gene: TRBV18
j_gene: TRBJ2-5
d_gene: TRBD1
abundance: NA

CDR3aa: CASSPSTDRANYGYTF
CDR3nt: TGTGCCAGCAGCCCCTCAACGGACAGGGCTAACTATGGCTACACCTTC
v_gene: TRBV4-2
j_gene: TRBJ1-2
d_gene: TRBD1
abundance: few

CDR3aa: CASRTNPNLGAPGPTSGYTF
CDR3nt: TGCGCCAGCAGGACCAACCCCAACCTGGGCGCCCCCGGGCCTACCTCTGGCTACACCTTC
v_gene: TRBV5-1
j_gene: TRBJ1-2
d_gene: NA
abundance: NA

CDR3aa: CASSPRQGLAATDTQYF
CDR3nt: TGTGCCAGCTCACCAAGACAAGGACTAGCGGCCACAGATACGCAGTATTTT
v_gene: TRBV18
j_gene: TRBJ2-3
d_gene: TRBD2
abundance: NA

CDR3aa: CASSLSLRDNKNTEAFF
CDR3nt: TGTGCCAGCAGTTTATCTTTAAGGGACAACAAGAACACTGAAGCTTTCTTT
v_gene: TRBV28
j_gene: TRBJ1-1
d_gene: NA
abundance: NA

CDR3aa: CASSWGSSYNEQFF
CDR3nt: TGTGCCAGCAGCTGGGGGAGCTCCTACAATGAGCAGTTCTTC
v_gene: TRBV7-9
j_gene: TRBJ2-1
d_gene: NA
abundance: once

CDR3aa: CASSLIAGGQETQYF
CDR3nt: TGTGCCAGCAGCTTAATAGCGGGAGGTCAAGAGACCCAGTACTTC
v_gene: TRBV7-3
j_gene: TRBJ2-5
d_gene: TRBD2
abundance: NA

CDR3aa: CASSDPGEENNEQFF
CDR3nt: TGTGCCAGCAGTGATCCGGGAGAGGAAAACAATGAGCAGTTCTTC
v_gene: TRBV2
j_gene: TRBJ2-1
d_gene: NA
abundance: NA

CDR3aa: CASGLTGVAGGYTF
CDR3nt: TGTGCCAGCGGATTAACAGGGGTAGCGGGTGGCTACACCTTC
v_gene: TRBV6-5
j_gene: TRBJ1-2
d_gene: TRBD1
abundance: NA

CDR3aa: CASSHRDVSYNEQFF
CDR3nt: TGCGCCAGCAGCCACCGGGACGTCTCCTACAATGAGCAGTTCTTC
v_gene: TRBV5-1
j_gene: TRBJ2-1
d_gene: NA
abundance: NA

CDR3aa: CASRAFEQFF
CDR3nt: TGTGCCAGCAGAGCTTTTGAGCAGTTCTTC
v_gene: TRBV2
j_gene: TRBJ2-1
d_gene: NA
abundance: NA

CDR3aa: CASSAHGTASYEQYF
CDR3nt: TGTGCCAGCAGCGCACACGGGACAGCCTCCTACGAGCAGTACTTC
v_gene: TRBV9
j_gene: TRBJ2-7
d_gene: TRBD1
abundance: once

CDR3aa: CATSRDRGFEQAFF
CDR3nt: TGTGCCACCAGCAGAGATAGGGGTTTCGAGCAGGCTTTCTTT
v_gene: TRBV15
j_gene: TRBJ1-1
d_gene: NA
abundance: NA

CDR3aa: CASSRQGGPNTEAFF
CDR3nt: TGCGCCAGCAGTCGCCAGGGGGGCCCGAACACTGAAGCTTTCTTT
v_gene: TRBV23-1
j_gene: TRBJ1-1
d_gene: TRBD1
abundance: NA

CDR3aa: CASRDGTGASNTEAFF
CDR3nt: TGTGCCAGCAGAGACGGGACAGGGGCTTCGAACACTGAAGCTTTCTTT
v_gene: TRBV2
j_gene: TRBJ1-1
d_gene: TRBD1
abundance: NA

CDR3aa: CASSLDRTTDTQYF
CDR3nt: TGCGCCAGCAGCCTGGACAGAACCACAGATACGCAGTATTTT
v_gene: TRBV5-1
j_gene: TRBJ2-3
d_gene: NA
abundance: NA

CDR3aa: CAISGQEGPYEQYF
CDR3nt: TGTGCCATCAGTGGACAAGAGGGTCCCTACGAGCAGTACTTC
v_gene: TRBV10-3
j_gene: TRBJ2-7
d_gene: NA
abundance: NA

CDR3aa: CASASGRVGNEQFF
CDR3nt: TGTGCCAGCGCGAGCGGGAGGGTGGGCAATGAGCAGTTCTTC
v_gene: TRBV19
j_gene: TRBJ2-1
d_gene: TRBD2
abundance: NA

CDR3aa: CSVAGRANTGELFF
CDR3nt: TGCAGCGTTGCCGGGAGGGCCAACACCGGGGAGCTGTTTTTT
v_gene: TRBV29-1
j_gene: TRBJ2-2
d_gene: TRBD2
abundance: once

CDR3aa: CASSWGTSNTGELFF
CDR3nt: TGTGCCAGCAGCTGGGGGACGTCGAACACCGGGGAGCTGTTTTTT
v_gene: TRBV5-4
j_gene: TRBJ2-2
d_gene: NA
abundance: NA

CDR3aa: CASSSRGNEQFF
CDR3nt: TGTGCCAGCAGTAGCCGGGGCAATGAGCAGTTCTTC
v_gene: TRBV27
j_gene: TRBJ2-1
d_gene: NA
abundance: NA

CDR3aa: CASSERQETQYF
CDR3nt: TGTGCCAGCAGTGAGAGGCAAGAGACCCAGTACTTC
v_gene: TRBV2
j_gene: TRBJ2-5
d_gene: NA
abundance: NA

CDR3aa: CASSQTSAGPYEQYF
CDR3nt: TGCGCCAGCAGCCAGACCTCAGCGGGACCCTACGAGCAGTACTTC
v_gene: TRBV4-1
j_gene: TRBJ2-7
d_gene: TRBD2
abundance: NA

CDR3aa: CAWSVSGRDSNQPQHF
CDR3nt: TGTGCCTGGAGTGTATCCGGCAGAGATAGCAATCAGCCCCAGCATTTT
v_gene: TRBV30
j_gene: TRBJ1-5
d_gene: NA
abundance: NA

CDR3aa: CATKGLQLSNEKLFF
CDR3nt: TGTGCCACTAAGGGTTTGCAGTTATCTAATGAAAAACTGTTTTTT
v_gene: TRBV9
j_gene: TRBJ1-4
d_gene: NA
abundance: NA

CDR3aa: CASSFGGNGETQYF
CDR3nt: TGTGCCAGCAGTTTTGGCGGGAATGGGGAGACCCAGTACTTC
v_gene: TRBV28
j_gene: TRBJ2-5
d_gene: NA
abundance: NA

CDR3aa: CASSMGQLQETQYF
CDR3nt: TGTGCCAGCAGCATGGGACAGTTGCAAGAGACCCAGTACTTC
v_gene: TRBV9
j_gene: TRBJ2-5
d_gene: TRBD1
abundance: NA

CDR3aa: CASSQVSDVSGNTIYF
CDR3nt: TGTGCCAGCAGCCAGGTATCGGACGTTTCAGGAAACACCATATATTTT
v_gene: TRBV4-2
j_gene: TRBJ1-3
d_gene: NA
abundance: NA

CDR3aa: CASSSTTGDGANVLTF
CDR3nt: TGTGCCAGCTCATCAACGACAGGGGACGGGGCCAACGTCCTGACTTTC
v_gene: TRBV18
j_gene: TRBJ2-6
d_gene: TRBD1
abundance: NA

CDR3aa: CASSPLGGHEQYF
CDR3nt: TGTGCCAGCTCACCACTTGGAGGGCACGAGCAGTACTTC
v_gene: TRBV18
j_gene: TRBJ2-7
d_gene: NA
abundance: NA

CDR3aa: CASSENGGWSGNTIYF
CDR3nt: TGTGCCAGCAGTGAAAACGGGGGTTGGTCTGGAAACACCATATATTTT
v_gene: TRBV6-1
j_gene: TRBJ1-3
d_gene: NA
abundance: NA

CDR3aa: CASGRDRGADTQYF
CDR3nt: TGTGCCAGCGGCCGGGACAGGGGGGCAGATACGCAGTATTTT
v_gene: TRBV7-9
j_gene: TRBJ2-3
d_gene: TRBD1
abundance: NA

CDR3aa: CASSPTAGAEQYF
CDR3nt: TGTGCCAGCTCACCGACTGCAGGGGCCGAGCAGTACTTC
v_gene: TRBV18
j_gene: TRBJ2-7
d_gene: NA
abundance: NA

CDR3aa: CASNDGIVQPQHF
CDR3nt: TGTGCCAGCAACGACGGTATCGTCCAGCCCCAGCATTTT
v_gene: TRBV2
j_gene: TRBJ1-5
d_gene: NA
abundance: NA

CDR3aa: CASTGGGSGSYNEQFF
CDR3nt: TGTGCCAGCACCGGGGGGGGTAGCGGGAGTTACAATGAGCAGTTCTTC
v_gene: TRBV7-2
j_gene: TRBJ2-1
d_gene: TRBD2
abundance: NA

CDR3aa: CASKASGYNEQFF
CDR3nt: TGTGCCAGTAAGGCTAGCGGCTACAATGAGCAGTTCTTC
v_gene: TRBV19
j_gene: TRBJ2-1
d_gene: TRBD2
abundance: NA

CDR3aa: CASSSSLAGGLLAEQYF
CDR3nt: TGTGCCAGCAGTTCCTCGCTGGCGGGAGGTCTCCTTGCCGAGCAGTACTTC
v_gene: TRBV5-4
j_gene: TRBJ2-7
d_gene: TRBD2
abundance: NA

CDR3aa: CASSPSETQYF
CDR3nt: TGTGCCAGCAGCCCGAGCGAGACCCAGTACTTC
v_gene: TRBV11-1
j_gene: TRBJ2-5
d_gene: NA
abundance: NA

CDR3aa: CASSTGTSGQETQYF
CDR3nt: TGCGCCAGCAGCACCGGGACTAGCGGACAAGAGACCCAGTACTTC
v_gene: TRBV5-1
j_gene: TRBJ2-5
d_gene: TRBD2
abundance: NA

CDR3aa: CASSIVASGPYEQYF
CDR3nt: TGTGCCAGCAGTATAGTTGCTAGCGGACCCTACGAGCAGTACTTC
v_gene: TRBV6-5
j_gene: TRBJ2-7
d_gene: TRBD2
abundance: NA

CDR3aa: CASRYSGASEQYF
CDR3nt: TGTGCCAGCCGGTACTCAGGGGCGTCCGAGCAGTACTTC
v_gene: TRBV27
j_gene: TRBJ2-7
d_gene: NA
abundance: NA

CDR3aa: CASSQVLQNTEAFF
CDR3nt: TGCGCCAGCAGCCAAGTCCTTCAGAACACTGAAGCTTTCTTT
v_gene: TRBV4-1
j_gene: TRBJ1-1
d_gene: NA
abundance: NA

CDR3aa: CASHGNYREAGEKLFF
CDR3nt: TGTGCCAGCCACGGGAACTACAGGGAGGCGGGTGAAAAACTGTTTTTT
v_gene: TRBV2
j_gene: TRBJ1-4
d_gene: NA
abundance: NA

CDR3aa: CASSRSDGSNQPQHF
CDR3nt: TGCGCCAGCAGCCGGTCGGACGGTAGCAATCAGCCCCAGCATTTT
v_gene: TRBV4-1
j_gene: TRBJ1-5
d_gene: NA
abundance: NA

CDR3aa: CASSKVWDSRVFEQYF
CDR3nt: TGTGCCAGCAGCAAAGTTTGGGATAGTCGGGTCTTCGAGCAGTACTTC
v_gene: TRBV21-1
j_gene: TRBJ2-7
d_gene: NA
abundance: NA

CDR3aa: CSVGVAGRWGTQYF
CDR3nt: TGCAGCGTTGGGGTAGCGGGACGTTGGGGGACCCAGTACTTC
v_gene: TRBV29-1
j_gene: TRBJ2-5
d_gene: TRBD2
abundance: NA

CDR3aa: CASSPTFMNTEAFF
CDR3nt: TGTGCCAGCAGTCCCACCTTTATGAACACTGAAGCTTTCTTT
v_gene: TRBV27
j_gene: TRBJ1-1
d_gene: NA
abundance: NA

CDR3aa: CASSRDLEAFF
CDR3nt: TGTGCCAGCAGCCGGGATCTTGAAGCTTTCTTT
v_gene: TRBV7-9
j_gene: TRBJ1-1
d_gene: NA
abundance: NA

CDR3aa: CASSAGTGGNTEAFF
CDR3nt: TGTGCCAGCAGCGCCGGGACAGGGGGGAACACTGAAGCTTTCTTT
v_gene: TRBV7-9
j_gene: TRBJ1-1
d_gene: TRBD1
abundance: NA

CDR3aa: CAISNPPGLGSGANVLTF
CDR3nt: TGTGCCATCAGCAACCCTCCCGGTTTAGGCTCTGGGGCCAACGTCCTGACTTTC
v_gene: TRBV10-3
j_gene: TRBJ2-6
d_gene: NA
abundance: NA

CDR3aa: CASSLGQGGYGYTF
CDR3nt: TGTGCCAGCAGTTTGGGACAGGGGGGCTATGGCTACACCTTC
v_gene: TRBV28
j_gene: TRBJ1-2
d_gene: TRBD1
abundance: NA

CDR3aa: CASSLVVSAGGSYNEQFF
CDR3nt: TGTGCCAGCAGCTTAGTCGTTTCGGCAGGGGGTTCCTACAATGAGCAGTTCTTC
v_gene: TRBV11-2
j_gene: TRBJ2-1
d_gene: TRBD1
abundance: NA

CDR3aa: CASSIIGDRGADTQYF
CDR3nt: TGTGCCAGTAGTATAATAGGGGACAGGGGCGCAGATACGCAGTATTTT
v_gene: TRBV19
j_gene: TRBJ2-3
d_gene: TRBD1
abundance: NA

CDR3aa: CSVKRTTDPTYEQYF
CDR3nt: TGCAGCGTTAAACGCACGACGGATCCTACCTACGAGCAGTACTTC
v_gene: TRBV29-1
j_gene: TRBJ2-7
d_gene: NA
abundance: NA